These 14 T cell receptor beta chains share one sample of origin, sequenced in a study of blood T cell repertoires in COVID-19. The method was immunoSEQ multiplex PCR; TCRdb's version includes in-frame clones alone and lacks a portion of them. Among around 170,000 clones listed, 89% were seen once. Sequenced material: peripheral blood. These receptors were collected from a man aged 55-75 years with acute or convalescent COVID-19.

The chain links TRBV19 to TRBJ2-3, with 9 positions matching TRBD2. Looked up from germline, CDR1 is LNHDA and CDR2 is SQIVND (reference sequence). The CDR3 is 16 residues long. The V gene end was trimmed by 3 bases and the J gene end by 4 bases; junction bases not matched to a gene: 8. This CDR3 reads CASSMTAGGLADTQYF. CDR3 nucleotide sequence: TGTGCCAGTAGTATGACGGCGGGGGGGCTTGCAGATACGCAGTATTTT.

The chain links TRBV11-3 to TRBJ2-7; perhaps TRBD1 as D (5 bases). V was cut by 5 bases and J by 0 bases, with 23 bases left in between. CDR3 size: 18 residues. The V gene's germline CDR1 is SGHNT and CDR2 YENEEA. The CDR3 spells CASSRIEQGWFTSYEQYF. The CDR3 coding sequence is TGTGCCAGCAGCCGGATCGAGCAGGGTTGGTTTACCTCCTACGAGCAGTACTTC.

A single count supports this clone. The chain has TRBV10-3 and TRBJ1-2, with 7 bases fitting TRBD1. CDR1 is ENHRY, CDR2 SYGVKD, per germline. The CDR3 covers 14 residues. The ends lost 2 bases at V and 7 bases at J; junction bases unmatched: 7. CDR3 bases: TGTGCCATCAGTGAGGGAGGGGGCACGGGTGGCTACACCTTC. Its protein product is CAISEGGGTGGYTF.

V gene TRBV6-5 combines with J gene TRBJ2-1; D may be TRBD2 (7 bases). The germline V and J ends were trimmed by 6 bases and 0 bases, with 12 bases remaining between them. This CDR3 is 15 amino acids long. The germline CDR1 and CDR2 sequences are MNHEY and SVGAGI. CDR3 amino acids: CASRAAGASYNEQFF. CDR3 nucleotide sequence: TGTGCCAGCAGAGCGGCGGGGGCCTCCTACAATGAGCAGTTCTTC.

This chain connects TRBV7-2 to TRBJ1-1; tentatively, D is TRBD1 (5 bases). The CDR3 has 14 amino acids. Per the germline V gene, CDR1 is SGHTA and CDR2 is FQGNSA. Trimming removed 2 bases at V and 4 bases at J, with 11 bases between. The CDR3 region is CASSLSRGSTEAFF. As DNA, the CDR3 is TGTGCCAGCAGCTTATCACGGGGGTCCACTGAAGCTTTCTTT.

V is TRBV6-5 and J is TRBJ1-6; 9 bases map to TRBD1. Per germline, CDR1 MNHEY and CDR2 SVGAGI. The CDR3 is 13 amino acids. Losses at the gene ends were 10 bases for V and 10 bases for J; bases not matched to a gene: 8. The CDR3 protein is CATGQGTNSPLHF. The CDR3 DNA reads TGTGCCACAGGACAGGGGACGAACTCACCCCTCCACTTT.

CDR3 amino acids: CSASAPEKLFF. Here the CDR3 DNA reads TGCAGTGCTAGCGCGCCTGAAAAACTGTTTTTT. The rearrangement links TRBV20-1 to TRBJ1-4; D is undetermined. V was shortened by 3 bases and J by 7 bases, with 6 bases between the two germline ends. The CDR3 is 11 residues long. Germline V CDR1 and CDR2: DFQATT, SNEGSKA (reference sequence).

This rearrangement joins TRBV12-1 to TRBJ1-2; TRBD1, the table's D call, was not compared with the DNA. TRBV12-1 is listed as a pseudogene. The CDR3 totals 14 residues. CDR3 coding DNA: TGTGCCAGCAGCTTTGACAGGGATAACTATGGCTACACCTTC. Protein sequence: CASSFDRDNYGYTF.

The chain carries TRBV10-1 and TRBJ2-7, with 11 nucleotides matching TRBD1. There are 15 residues in the CDR3. Germline CDR1 and CDR2: WNHNN and SYGVQD (reference sequence). J lost 5 bases, V lost 6 bases, and 9 bases had no gene match. CDR3: CASSKSGTGGDEQYF. The CDR3 DNA reads as TGCGCCAGCAGCAAATCCGGGACAGGGGGGGACGAGCAGTACTTC.

V and J are TRBV14 and TRBJ2-3; 11 bases align to TRBD2. This CDR3 is built from 17 residues. The J segment lost 5 bases and the V segment lost 3 bases, leaving 10 bases of the junction unmatched. Germline CDR1 is SGHDN and CDR2 is FVKESK. The CDR3, as DNA: TGTGCCAGCAGCCACCGTCTAGCGGGAGGTCCCCTAGATACGCAGTATTTT. Its translation is CASSHRLAGGPLDTQYF.

J is TRBJ1-1 and V is TRBV5-1, with TRBD1 matching over 7 bases. V shed 4 bases and J 7 bases; nucleotides not matched to a gene: 7. Germline V gives CDR1 SGHRS, CDR2 YFSETQ. The CDR3 has 13 amino acids. The CDR3 bases are TGCGCCAGCAGCCGCGGACAGGCGGTTGAAGCTTTCTTT. Encoded protein: CASSRGQAVEAFF.

This chain links TRBV24-1 with TRBJ2-1; D call uncertain. There are 13 residues in the CDR3. Per the germline V gene, CDR1 is KGHDR and CDR2 is SFDVKD. V lost 0 bases and J lost 10, with 9 bases in between. The CDR3: CATSDLQVREQFF. In DNA, the CDR3 is TGTGCCACCAGTGATTTGCAAGTCAGGGAGCAGTTCTTC.

This chain uses TRBV5-1 with TRBJ1-2; TRBD1 agrees at 8 bases. The junction had 7 bases not matched to a gene; V was cut back by 4 bases and J by 5 bases. The germline gives CDR1 SGHRS, CDR2 YFSETQ. The CDR3 covers 14 residues. CDR3 sequence (DNA): TGCGCCAGCAGCGAGAGGACAGGGAGATATGGCTACACCTTC. Protein sequence: CASSERTGRYGYTF.

The J gene is TRBJ1-1, the V gene TRBV20-1; a possible D gene is TRBD1 (5 bases). Trimming removed 4 bases from V and 0 bases from J, with 9 bases in between. Germline CDR1 and CDR2: DFQATT and SNEGSKA (reference sequence). CDR3 length: 13 residues. The CDR3 is CSATDSMNTEAFF. CDR3 bases: TGCAGTGCTACTGACAGTATGAACACTGAAGCTTTCTTT.